The rows below give T cell receptor beta chains drawn from one sample of a study of T cells in Graves' hyperthyroidism and ophthalmopathy. One entry per CDR3 protein, called by TCRdb with MiXCR from the multiplex PCR reads. Of some 400,000 distinct CDR3 sequences listed, over 15% were seen once; the top ten hold about 4%. Sample: blood. The origin of the receptors is a woman aged 18-29 years with Graves' hyperthyroidism. Both conserved end residues are part of each CDR3. The order of the fields is J gene, V gene, clone size, D gene, CDR3 protein, CDR3 DNA. D genes are given only for firm matches. Expanded clones are given a class, and other clones once, few, many or no size at all.

>TRBJ2-7|TRBV27|.|TRBD1
CASRITGTASYEQYF
TGTGCCAGCAGGATTACCGGGACAGCCAGCTACGAGCAGTACTTC
>TRBJ1-2|TRBV6-5|.|TRBD1
CASSYRAGGGYGYTF
TGTGCCAGCAGTTACAGGGCAGGGGGGGGGTATGGCTACACCTTC
>TRBJ1-1|TRBV10-3|many|.
CAISESGTNTEAFF
TGTGCCATCAGTGAGTCGGGGACGAACACTGAAGCTTTCTTT
>TRBJ2-5|TRBV12-3/TRBV12-4|many|TRBD1
CASSHRQPGQGAMRQETQYF
TGTGCCAGCAGCCATCGCCAACCGGGACAGGGGGCCATGAGACAAGAGACCCAGTACTTC
>TRBJ2-7|TRBV6-2/TRBV6-3|.|.
CASSYALRGSGDYEQYF
TGTGCCAGCAGTTACGCCCTTCGCGGCTCCGGCGACTACGAGCAGTACTTC
>TRBJ2-5|TRBV12-3/TRBV12-4|many|TRBD2
CASSLMYSGGYQETQYF
TGTGCCAGCAGTTTAATGTACAGCGGGGGATATCAAGAGACCCAGTACTTC
>TRBJ2-5|TRBV12-3/TRBV12-4|.|TRBD2
CASSPGPSGIETQYF
TGTGCCAGCAGCCCCGGGCCTAGCGGGATAGAGACCCAGTACTTC
>TRBJ2-5|TRBV12-3/TRBV12-4|.|.
CASSLGRTLKTEYF
TGCGCCAGCAGTTTGGGGCGAACCTTGAAGACCGAGTACTTC
>TRBJ2-5|TRBV12-3/TRBV12-4|.|.
CASSRSGGYQETQYF
TGTGCCAGCAGTCGCTCCGGTGGGTACCAAGAGACCCAGTACTTC
>TRBJ2-7|TRBV18|many|.
CASSPTAQAQGEQYF
TGTGCCAGCTCACCAACGGCGCAGGCGCAGGGCGAGCAGTACTTC
>TRBJ2-7|TRBV7-9|many|.
CASSLTGPYYEQYF
TGTGCCAGCAGCTTAACCGGCCCTTACTACGAGCAGTACTTC
>TRBJ2-4|TRBV5-1|.|.
CASSLGRENIQYF
TGCGCCAGCAGCTTGGGACGGGAAAACATTCAGTACTTC
>TRBJ1-6|TRBV30|many|.
CAWNLHGPSPLHF
TGTGCCTGGAACCTGCATGGTCCTTCACCCCTCCACTTT
>TRBJ2-2|TRBV6-1|many|.
CAINWSTGELFF
TGTGCCATTAATTGGAGCACCGGGGAGCTGTTTTTT
>TRBJ1-1|TRBV29-1|many|TRBD1
CSVAQTGKVTEAFF
TGCAGCGTTGCCCAGACAGGGAAGGTCACTGAAGCTTTCTTT